Listed below are T cell receptor beta chains from one sample, sequenced in a study of blood T cells in healthy people across ages. TCRdb called the 5' RACE reads again in MiXCR, with one record for every CDR3 protein. The sample lists about 1.8 million distinct CDR3 sequences, approximately 50% occurring once. The sample taken for sequencing was blood. The source of these receptors is a woman aged 40 to 49 in good health. Each CDR3 is given with its conserved first and last residue. D genes are given only for firm matches. For some rows the clone size is stated as once, few or many, or as a class when expanded; others skip it.

D gene: NA
V gene: TRBV7-6
J gene: TRBJ2-3
CDR3 length: 15
clone size: NA
CDR3 protein: CASSLGQVDSDTQYF
CDR3 DNA: TGTGCCAGCAGCTTAGGGCAGGTCGATTCAGATACGCAGTATTTT

D gene: NA
V gene: TRBV27
J gene: TRBJ2-3
CDR3 length: 15
clone size: NA
CDR3 protein: CASSLGTYGTDTQYF
CDR3 DNA: TGTGCCAGCAGTCTAGGGACGTATGGCACAGATACGCAGTATTTT

D gene: TRBD1
V gene: TRBV4-3
J gene: TRBJ1-2
CDR3 length: 15
clone size: NA
CDR3 protein: CASSQVEQGDDGYTF
CDR3 DNA: TGCGCCAGCAGCCAAGTTGAACAGGGGGATGATGGCTACACCTTC

D gene: TRBD2
V gene: TRBV4-3
J gene: TRBJ2-1
CDR3 length: 19
clone size: once
CDR3 protein: CASSQGASGPIGSYNEQFF
CDR3 DNA: TGCGCCAGCAGCCAAGGAGCTAGCGGCCCGATCGGCTCCTACAATGAGCAGTTCTTC

D gene: TRBD2
V gene: TRBV7-8
J gene: TRBJ2-5
CDR3 length: 16
clone size: NA
CDR3 protein: CASSLAGSGGGETQYF
CDR3 DNA: TGTGCCAGCAGCTTAGCCGGGAGCGGGGGTGGAGAGACCCAGTACTTC

D gene: TRBD1
V gene: TRBV27
J gene: TRBJ1-2
CDR3 length: 14
clone size: few
CDR3 protein: CASSLIQGDYGYTF
CDR3 DNA: TGTGCCAGCAGTTTAATACAGGGGGACTATGGCTACACCTTC

D gene: TRBD1
V gene: TRBV15
J gene: TRBJ2-6
CDR3 length: 16
clone size: NA
CDR3 protein: CATSSQGAAGANVLTF
CDR3 DNA: TGTGCCACCAGCAGCCAGGGGGCTGCTGGGGCCAACGTCCTGACTTTT

D gene: TRBD1
V gene: TRBV12-3/TRBV12-4
J gene: TRBJ1-2
CDR3 length: 12
clone size: NA
CDR3 protein: CASSTTGYGYTF
CDR3 DNA: TGTGCCAGCAGTACGACAGGGTACGGCTACACCTTC

D gene: NA
V gene: TRBV29-1
J gene: TRBJ2-7
CDR3 length: 16
clone size: NA
CDR3 protein: CSVGFSGGSSYNEQYF
CDR3 DNA: TGCAGCGTGGGCTTTTCTGGTGGGAGCTCCTACAATGAGCAGTACTTC

D gene: NA
V gene: TRBV7-2
J gene: TRBJ2-6
CDR3 length: 20
clone size: NA
CDR3 protein: CASSIRGGPGVTLGANVLTF
CDR3 DNA: TGTGCCAGCAGCATAAGGGGGGGCCCTGGGGTAACCCTTGGGGCCAACGTCCTGACTTTC

D gene: NA
V gene: TRBV3-1
J gene: TRBJ2-7
CDR3 length: 11
clone size: NA
CDR3 protein: CASTAQGEQYF
CDR3 DNA: TGTGCCAGCACCGCCCAAGGGGAGCAGTACTTC

D gene: NA
V gene: TRBV6-5
J gene: TRBJ1-2
CDR3 length: 14
clone size: NA
CDR3 protein: CASSYGPPGHGYTF
CDR3 DNA: TGTGCCAGCAGTTACGGACCGCCGGGCCATGGCTACACCTTC

D gene: NA
V gene: TRBV5-1
J gene: TRBJ2-1
CDR3 length: 16
clone size: few
CDR3 protein: CASSLALGLGRNEQFF
CDR3 DNA: TGCGCCAGCAGCTTGGCCTTGGGGTTAGGGCGGAATGAGCAGTTCTTC

D gene: NA
V gene: TRBV5-1
J gene: TRBJ2-5
CDR3 length: 16
clone size: NA
CDR3 protein: CASSWAAGATQETQYF
CDR3 DNA: TGCGCCAGCAGCTGGGCCGCAGGGGCAACCCAAGAGACCCAGTACTTC

D gene: NA
V gene: TRBV7-8
J gene: TRBJ2-7
CDR3 length: 17
clone size: NA
CDR3 protein: CASSLAPRAGRTYEQYF
CDR3 DNA: TGTGCCAGCAGCTTAGCCCCCCGGGCGGGGAGAACCTACGAGCAGTACTTC

D gene: NA
V gene: TRBV13
J gene: TRBJ1-1
CDR3 length: 13
clone size: NA
CDR3 protein: CASSPWNRDEAFF
CDR3 DNA: TGTGCCAGCAGCCCCTGGAACCGCGATGAAGCTTTCTTT

D gene: NA
V gene: TRBV28
J gene: TRBJ1-2
CDR3 length: 13
clone size: NA
CDR3 protein: CASTAGTAHGYTF
CDR3 DNA: TGTGCCAGCACCGCTGGGACCGCCCACGGCTACACCTTC

D gene: TRBD2
V gene: TRBV7-2
J gene: TRBJ2-7
CDR3 length: 15
clone size: NA
CDR3 protein: CASSSLGLGSYEQYF
CDR3 DNA: TGTGCCAGCAGCAGTCTCGGACTAGGCTCCTACGAGCAGTACTTC

D gene: NA
V gene: TRBV28
J gene: TRBJ1-2
CDR3 length: 17
clone size: NA
CDR3 protein: CASSLLGSGFRDYGYTF
CDR3 DNA: TGTGCCAGCAGTTTACTAGGGTCGGGGTTTCGTGACTATGGCTACACCTTC

D gene: TRBD1
V gene: TRBV6-5
J gene: TRBJ1-4
CDR3 length: 15
clone size: NA
CDR3 protein: CASSPGGQGREKLFF
CDR3 DNA: TGTGCCAGCAGCCCTGGGGGACAGGGAAGGGAAAAACTGTTTTTT

D gene: NA
V gene: TRBV29-1
J gene: TRBJ2-3
CDR3 length: 13
clone size: many
CDR3 protein: CSVVGLNTDTQYF
CDR3 DNA: TGCAGCGTTGTTGGGCTAAACACAGATACGCAGTATTTT

D gene: NA
V gene: TRBV4-3
J gene: TRBJ2-5
CDR3 length: 15
clone size: NA
CDR3 protein: CASSQAGGIGETQYF
CDR3 DNA: TGCGCCAGCAGCCAAGCTGGCGGGATTGGGGAGACCCAGTACTTC

D gene: TRBD1
V gene: TRBV28
J gene: TRBJ1-4
CDR3 length: 16
clone size: NA
CDR3 protein: CASSPRTGETREKLFF
CDR3 DNA: TGTGCCAGCAGTCCTCGGACAGGGGAGACAAGGGAAAAACTGTTTTTT

D gene: TRBD1
V gene: TRBV5-1
J gene: TRBJ2-1
CDR3 length: 16
clone size: NA
CDR3 protein: CASSQGGQGAHNEQFF
CDR3 DNA: TGCGCCAGCAGCCAGGGGGGACAGGGGGCCCACAATGAGCAGTTCTTC

D gene: NA
V gene: TRBV7-8
J gene: TRBJ2-1
CDR3 length: 19
clone size: few
CDR3 protein: CASSLAINRRTAESNEQFF
CDR3 DNA: TGTGCCAGCAGCTTAGCGATTAACAGACGGACTGCGGAGAGCAATGAGCAGTTCTTC

D gene: NA
V gene: TRBV10-2
J gene: TRBJ2-1
CDR3 length: 10
clone size: NA
CDR3 protein: CANSESEQFF
CDR3 DNA: TGCGCCAACAGTGAGTCGGAACAGTTCTTC

D gene: NA
V gene: TRBV20-1
J gene: TRBJ1-2
CDR3 length: 13
clone size: few
CDR3 protein: CSARASLAYGYTF
CDR3 DNA: TGCAGTGCAAGGGCCTCCTTAGCGTATGGCTACACCTTC

D gene: NA
V gene: TRBV6-2/TRBV6-3
J gene: TRBJ2-5
CDR3 length: 14
clone size: NA
CDR3 protein: CASGWPVEEETQYF
CDR3 DNA: TGTGCCAGCGGTTGGCCAGTTGAGGAGGAGACCCAGTACTTC

D gene: TRBD1
V gene: TRBV2
J gene: TRBJ2-6
CDR3 length: 18
clone size: few
CDR3 protein: CASVDPRQGVTGANVLTF
CDR3 DNA: TGTGCCAGCGTAGACCCGAGACAGGGAGTCACTGGGGCCAACGTCCTGACTTTC

D gene: NA
V gene: TRBV4-2
J gene: TRBJ1-5
CDR3 length: 18
clone size: NA
CDR3 protein: CASSQVGRQIYSNQPQHF
CDR3 DNA: TGTGCCAGCAGCCAAGTAGGTCGACAGATTTATAGCAATCAGCCCCAGCATTTT

D gene: NA
V gene: TRBV5-1
J gene: TRBJ1-2
CDR3 length: 18
clone size: few
CDR3 protein: CASSLWEGSSYSGDGYTF
CDR3 DNA: TGCGCCAGCAGCTTGTGGGAGGGTTCCAGTTACTCGGGCGATGGCTACACCTTC

D gene: TRBD1
V gene: TRBV12-3/TRBV12-4
J gene: TRBJ2-7
CDR3 length: 15
clone size: few
CDR3 protein: CASSFWRTGGDEQYF
CDR3 DNA: TGTGCCAGCAGTTTCTGGAGGACAGGGGGGGACGAGCAGTACTTC

D gene: NA
V gene: TRBV20-1
J gene: TRBJ2-3
CDR3 length: 14
clone size: NA
CDR3 protein: CSARLGALTDTQYF
CDR3 DNA: TGCAGTGCTAGACTCGGGGCGCTCACAGATACGCAGTATTTT